Shown below are 9 T cell receptor beta chains from a single sample sequenced in a study of Graves' ophthalmopathy and Graves' hyperthyroidism. RNA served as the template for amplifying TCR beta CDR3 regions. The workflow started with a first-round RT-PCR run with HTBI primers and then moved on to a second-round multiplex PCR. TCRdb used MiXCR to reprocess the multiplex PCR reads, holding one entry per CDR3 protein. The sample comprises about 700,000 distinct CDR3 sequences, 40% of which are singletons, and around 40% rests with the top ten. The sequencing input was peripheral blood. The receptors come from an adult man with Graves' ophthalmopathy.

The chain is built from TRBV6-1 and TRBJ1-2, with D hard to call. V was clipped by 5 bases and J by 1 base, with 11 bases between them. Germline V CDR1 and CDR2: MNHNS, SASEGT. The CDR3 has 14 amino acids. CDR3 in DNA: TGTGCCAGCAGTCTAGAAGGGTTTAACTATGGCTACACCTTC. Amino acid sequence: CASSLEGFNYGYTF.

This clonotype was detected a few times. The chain joins TRBV20-1 to TRBJ1-5; D unclear. The germline V gene has CDR1 DFQATT and CDR2 SNEGSKA (reference sequence). V dropped 0 bases and J dropped 5 bases, with 11 bases sitting between them. The CDR3 sequence is 14 residues long. The CDR3 region is CSARDERPYQPQHF. DNA of the CDR3: TGCAGTGCTAGAGACGAGCGGCCCTATCAGCCCCAGCATTTT.

This chain connects TRBV10-3 to TRBJ1-4; 10 nucleotides match TRBD1. The ends lost 6 bases at V and 8 bases at J; junction bases unmatched: 6. CDR1 and CDR2 (germline): ENHRY, SYGVKD. This CDR3 has 14 residues. In DNA form, the CDR3 reads TGTGCCATCAGGGGAACGGGACAGGGGGAAAAACTGTTTTTT. This translates into CAIRGTGQGEKLFF.

Many counts were recorded for this clonotype. The J gene is TRBJ2-5, the V gene TRBV7-2, with a weak D call TRBD2 (7 bases). CDR3 length: 15 residues. Germline V gives CDR1 SGHTA, CDR2 FQGNSA. Trimming took 3 bases from V and 5 from J, leaving 16 bases between them. CDR3 sequence: CASSLWGGARETQYF. The CDR3 DNA sequence: TGTGCCAGCAGCTTGTGGGGGGGCGCCAGGGAGACCCAGTACTTC.

Concerning this clonotype itself: This may come from a read error, since a much larger clone is one base off. The chain links TRBV7-6 to TRBJ1-4; D not certain. The CDR3 extends over 17 amino acids. The V gene's germline CDR1 is SGHVS and CDR2 FNYEAQ. CDR3 in DNA: TGTACCAGCAGCTTAGGTCAGACCTTTGCAACTAATGAAAAACTGTTTTTT. This sequence encodes CTSSLGQTFATNEKLFF.

This clonotype was observed many times. The J gene is TRBJ1-1, the V gene TRBV7-8; 7 bases map to TRBD1. CDR1 SGHVS and CDR2 FQNEAQ come from the germline V gene. The ends lost 4 bases at V and 4 bases at J; junction bases unmatched: 3. The CDR3 has 13 residues. CDR3 amino acids: CASSSTGATEAFF. DNA for the CDR3: TGTGCCAGCAGCTCAACAGGGGCCACTGAAGCTTTCTTT.

This clonotype was counted at least ten times. V and J are TRBV6-5 and TRBJ2-5, with 7 bases fitting TRBD1. Germline V lookup: CDR1 MNHEY, CDR2 SVGAGI. This CDR3 spans 13 amino acids. The V gene end was trimmed by 6 bases and the J gene end by 6 bases; junction bases not matched to a gene: 7. CDR3 bases: TGTGCCAGCAGCACGGGACAGTTTCAGACCCAGTACTTC. Protein product: CASSTGQFQTQYF.

This clonotype was picked up a small number of times. J is TRBJ1-2 and V is TRBV2, with D possibly being TRBD1 (5 bases). Trimming shortened V by 7 bases and J by 8 bases, and 17 bases separated the two germline ends. Germline CDR1 reads SNHLY; CDR2 reads FYNNEI. The CDR3 spans 13 residues. CDR3 coding DNA: TGTGCCAGCACGAGGGTGCGTCGGGACGGCTACACCTTC. Its translation is CASTRVRRDGYTF.

This clonotype was seen at least ten times. The chain links TRBV15 to TRBJ2-5; TRBD1 might be the D (6 bases). Germline assignment: CDR1 LNHNV and CDR2 YYDKDF (reference sequence). With 11 bases removed from V and 4 bases from J, the gap between germline ends came to 17 bases. The CDR3 is 13 residues long. CDR3 sequence: CASRDTLGETQYF. Here the CDR3 DNA reads TGTGCCTCCCGGGACACCCTAGGAGAGACCCAGTACTTC.